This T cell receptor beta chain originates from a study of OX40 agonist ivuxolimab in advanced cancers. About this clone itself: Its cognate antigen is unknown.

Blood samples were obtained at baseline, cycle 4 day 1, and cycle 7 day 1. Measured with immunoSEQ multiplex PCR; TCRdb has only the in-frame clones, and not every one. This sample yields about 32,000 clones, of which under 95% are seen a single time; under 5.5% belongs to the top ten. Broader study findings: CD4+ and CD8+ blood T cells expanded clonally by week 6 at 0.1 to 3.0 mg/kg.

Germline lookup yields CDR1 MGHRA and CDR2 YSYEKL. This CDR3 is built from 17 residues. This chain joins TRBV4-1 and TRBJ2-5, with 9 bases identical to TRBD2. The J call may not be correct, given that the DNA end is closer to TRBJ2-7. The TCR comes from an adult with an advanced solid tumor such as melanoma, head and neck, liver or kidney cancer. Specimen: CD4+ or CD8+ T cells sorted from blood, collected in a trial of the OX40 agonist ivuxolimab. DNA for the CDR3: TGCGCCAGCAGCCAGTCCCCCCCTAGCGGGATGGTCTACGAGCAGTACTTC. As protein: CASSQSPPSGMVYEQYF.